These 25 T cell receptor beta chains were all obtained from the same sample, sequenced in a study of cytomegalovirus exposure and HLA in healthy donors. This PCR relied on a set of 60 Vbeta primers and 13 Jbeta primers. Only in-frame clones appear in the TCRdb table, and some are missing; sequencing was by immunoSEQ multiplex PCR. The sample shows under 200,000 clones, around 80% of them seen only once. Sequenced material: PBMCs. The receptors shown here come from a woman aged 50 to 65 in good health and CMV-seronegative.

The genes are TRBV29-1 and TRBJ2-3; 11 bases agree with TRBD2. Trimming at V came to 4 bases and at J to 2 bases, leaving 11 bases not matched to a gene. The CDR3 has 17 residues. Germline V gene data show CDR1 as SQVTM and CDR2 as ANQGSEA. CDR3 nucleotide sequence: TGCAGCGTTGGAACTAGCGGGAGTCTCTCAAACACAGATACGCAGTATTTT. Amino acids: CSVGTSGSLSNTDTQYF.

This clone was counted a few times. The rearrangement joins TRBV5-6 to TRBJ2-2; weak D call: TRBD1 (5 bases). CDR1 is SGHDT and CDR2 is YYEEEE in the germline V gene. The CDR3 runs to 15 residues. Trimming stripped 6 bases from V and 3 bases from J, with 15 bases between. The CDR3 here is CASIPWGWDTGELFF. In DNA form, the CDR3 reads TGTGCCAGCATCCCGTGGGGCTGGGACACCGGGGAGCTGTTTTTT. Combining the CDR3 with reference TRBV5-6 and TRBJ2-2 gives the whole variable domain DAGVTQSPTHLIKTRGQQVTLRCSPKSGHDTVSWYQQALGQGPQFIFQYYEEEERQRGNFPDRFSGHQFPNYSSELNVNALLLGDSALYLCASIPWGWDTGELFFGEGSRLTVL.

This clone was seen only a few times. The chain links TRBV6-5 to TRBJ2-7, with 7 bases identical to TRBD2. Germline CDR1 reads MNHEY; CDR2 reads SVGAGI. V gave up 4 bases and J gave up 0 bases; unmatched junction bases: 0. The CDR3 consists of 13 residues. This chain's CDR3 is CASSWDYSYEQYF. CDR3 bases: TGTGCCAGCAGTTGGGACTACTCCTACGAGCAGTACTTC.

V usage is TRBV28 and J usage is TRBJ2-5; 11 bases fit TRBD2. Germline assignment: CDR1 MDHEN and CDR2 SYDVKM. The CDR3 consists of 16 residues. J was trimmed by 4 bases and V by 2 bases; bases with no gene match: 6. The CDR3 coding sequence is TGTGCCAGCAGTTTAGGAGGTAGCGGGAGGGGAGAGACCCAGTACTTC. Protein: CASSLGGSGRGETQYF.

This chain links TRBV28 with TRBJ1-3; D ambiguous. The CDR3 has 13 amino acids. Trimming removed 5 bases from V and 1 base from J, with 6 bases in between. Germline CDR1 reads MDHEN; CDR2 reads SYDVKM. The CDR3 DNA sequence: TGTGCCAGCAGTATAACTTCTGGAAACACCATATATTTT. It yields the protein CASSITSGNTIYF.

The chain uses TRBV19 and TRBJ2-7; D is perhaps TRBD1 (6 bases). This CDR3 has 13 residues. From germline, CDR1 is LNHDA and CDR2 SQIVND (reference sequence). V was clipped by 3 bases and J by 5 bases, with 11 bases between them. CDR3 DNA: TGTGCCAGTAGTATTAACAGGGATAACGAGCAGTACTTC. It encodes CASSINRDNEQYF.

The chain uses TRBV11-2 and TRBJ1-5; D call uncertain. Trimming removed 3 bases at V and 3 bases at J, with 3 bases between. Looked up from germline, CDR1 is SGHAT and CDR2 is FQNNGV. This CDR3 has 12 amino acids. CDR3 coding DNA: TGTGCCAGCAGCTTCTCCAATCAGCCCCAGCATTTT. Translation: CASSFSNQPQHF.

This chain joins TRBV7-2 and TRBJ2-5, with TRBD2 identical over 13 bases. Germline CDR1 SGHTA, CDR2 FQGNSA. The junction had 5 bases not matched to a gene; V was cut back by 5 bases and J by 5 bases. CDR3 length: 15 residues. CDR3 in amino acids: CASSPGLAGIETQYF. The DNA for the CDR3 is TGTGCCAGCAGCCCGGGACTAGCGGGAATCGAGACCCAGTACTTC.

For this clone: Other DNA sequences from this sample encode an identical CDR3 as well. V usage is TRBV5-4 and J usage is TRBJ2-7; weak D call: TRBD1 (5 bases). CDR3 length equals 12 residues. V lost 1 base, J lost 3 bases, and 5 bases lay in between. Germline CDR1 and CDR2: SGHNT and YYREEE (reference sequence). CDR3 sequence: CASSLQGYEQYF. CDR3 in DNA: TGTGCCAGCAGCTTGCAGGGCTACGAGCAGTACTTC.

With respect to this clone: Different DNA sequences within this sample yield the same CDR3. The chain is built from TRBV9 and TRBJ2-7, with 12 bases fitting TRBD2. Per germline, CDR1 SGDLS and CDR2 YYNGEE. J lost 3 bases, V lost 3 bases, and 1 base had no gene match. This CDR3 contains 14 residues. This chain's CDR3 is CASSASGGGYEQYF. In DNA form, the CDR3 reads TGTGCCAGCAGCGCTAGCGGGGGGGGCTACGAGCAGTACTTC.

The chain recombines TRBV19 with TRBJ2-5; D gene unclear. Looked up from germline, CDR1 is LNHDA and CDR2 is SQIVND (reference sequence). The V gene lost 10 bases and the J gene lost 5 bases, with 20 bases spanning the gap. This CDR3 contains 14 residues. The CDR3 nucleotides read TGTGCCACCAAACCGAACGCTGGCTGGGAGACCCAGTACTTC. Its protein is CATKPNAGWETQYF.

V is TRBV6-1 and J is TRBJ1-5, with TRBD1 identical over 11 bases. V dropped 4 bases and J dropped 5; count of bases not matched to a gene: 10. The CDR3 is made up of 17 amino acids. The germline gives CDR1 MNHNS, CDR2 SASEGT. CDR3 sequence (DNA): TGTGCCAGCAGTGGACGGAGAGGACAGGGGGCCCATCAGCCCCAGCATTTT. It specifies CASSGRRGQGAHQPQHF.

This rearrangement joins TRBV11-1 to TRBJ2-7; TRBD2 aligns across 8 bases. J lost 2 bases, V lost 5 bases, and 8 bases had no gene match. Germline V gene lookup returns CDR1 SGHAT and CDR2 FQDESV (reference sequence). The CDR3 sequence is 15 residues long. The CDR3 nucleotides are TGTGCCAGCAGCCTTAGACTAGCGTACACCTACGAGCAGTACTTC. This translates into CASSLRLAYTYEQYF.

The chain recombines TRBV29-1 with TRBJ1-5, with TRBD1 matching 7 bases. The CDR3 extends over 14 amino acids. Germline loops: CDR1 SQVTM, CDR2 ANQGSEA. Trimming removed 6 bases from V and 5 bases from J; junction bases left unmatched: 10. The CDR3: CSVAPGGRDQPQHF. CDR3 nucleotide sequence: TGCAGCGTGGCCCCAGGGGGAAGGGATCAGCCCCAGCATTTT.

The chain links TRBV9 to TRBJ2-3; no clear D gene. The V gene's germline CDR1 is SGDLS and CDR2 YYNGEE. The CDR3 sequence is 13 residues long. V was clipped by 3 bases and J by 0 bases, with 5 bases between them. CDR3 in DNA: TGTGCCAGCAGCGCCTACAGCACAGATACGCAGTATTTT. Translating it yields CASSAYSTDTQYF. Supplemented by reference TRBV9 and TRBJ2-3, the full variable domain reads DSGVTQTPKHLITATGQRVTLRCSPRSGDLSVYWYQQSLDQGLQFLIQYYNGEERAKGNILERFSAQQFPDLHSELNLSSLELGDSALYFCASSAYSTDTQYFGPGTRLTVL.

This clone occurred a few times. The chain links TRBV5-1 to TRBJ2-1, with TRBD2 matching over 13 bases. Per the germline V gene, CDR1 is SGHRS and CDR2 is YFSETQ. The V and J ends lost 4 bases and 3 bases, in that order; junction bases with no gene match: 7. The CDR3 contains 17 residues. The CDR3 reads CASSVGLAGALYNEQFF. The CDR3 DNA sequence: TGCGCCAGCAGCGTAGGACTAGCGGGAGCGCTCTACAATGAGCAGTTCTTC. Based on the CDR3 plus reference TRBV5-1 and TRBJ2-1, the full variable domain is KAGVTQTPRYLIKTRGQQVTLSCSPISGHRSVSWYQQTPGQGLQFLFEYFSETQRNKGNFPGRFSGRQFSNSRSEMNVSTLELGDSALYLCASSVGLAGALYNEQFFGPGTRLTVL.

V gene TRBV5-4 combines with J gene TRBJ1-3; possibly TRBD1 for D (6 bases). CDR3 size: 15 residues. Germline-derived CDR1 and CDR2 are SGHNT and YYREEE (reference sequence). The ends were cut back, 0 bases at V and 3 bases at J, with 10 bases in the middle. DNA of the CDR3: TGTGCCAGCAGCTTGGCGGAAGGGGGTGGAAACACCATATATTTT. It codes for CASSLAEGGGNTIYF.

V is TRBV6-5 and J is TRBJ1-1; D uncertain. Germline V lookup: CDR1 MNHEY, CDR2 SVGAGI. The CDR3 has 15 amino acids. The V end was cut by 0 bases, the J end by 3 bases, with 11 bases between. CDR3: CASSYSQQIYTEAFF. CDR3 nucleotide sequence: TGTGCCAGCAGTTACTCACAACAGATCTACACTGAAGCTTTCTTT.

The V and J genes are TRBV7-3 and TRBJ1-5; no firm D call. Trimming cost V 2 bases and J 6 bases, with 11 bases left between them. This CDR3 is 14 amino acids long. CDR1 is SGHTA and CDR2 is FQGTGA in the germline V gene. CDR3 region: CASSLAFRSQPQHF. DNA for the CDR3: TGTGCCAGCAGCTTAGCGTTTAGAAGTCAGCCCCAGCATTTT.

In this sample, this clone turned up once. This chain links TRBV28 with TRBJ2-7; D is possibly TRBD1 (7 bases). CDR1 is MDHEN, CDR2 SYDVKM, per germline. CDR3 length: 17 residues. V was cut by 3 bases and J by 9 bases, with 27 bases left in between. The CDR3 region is CASSFPGGGTALRGQYF. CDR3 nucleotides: TGTGCCAGCAGTTTCCCCGGCGGCGGGACAGCCCTCCGGGGGCAGTACTTC.

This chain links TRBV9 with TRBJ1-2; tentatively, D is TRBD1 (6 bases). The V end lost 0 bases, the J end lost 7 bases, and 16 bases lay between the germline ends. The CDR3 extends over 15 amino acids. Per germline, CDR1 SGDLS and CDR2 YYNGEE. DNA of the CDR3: TGTGCCAGCAGCGTAGGAGTGACAGGAACCTCTGGCTACACCTTC. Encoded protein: CASSVGVTGTSGYTF.

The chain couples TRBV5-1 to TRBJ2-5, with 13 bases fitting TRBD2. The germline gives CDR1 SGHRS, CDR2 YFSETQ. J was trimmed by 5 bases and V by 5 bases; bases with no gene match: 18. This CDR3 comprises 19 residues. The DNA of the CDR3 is TGCGCCAGCAGAGCTGGGACTAGCGGGGCCTCATGGAGGCAGGAGACCCAGTACTTC. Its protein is CASRAGTSGASWRQETQYF. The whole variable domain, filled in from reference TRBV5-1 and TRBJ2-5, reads KAGVTQTPRYLIKTRGQQVTLSCSPISGHRSVSWYQQTPGQGLQFLFEYFSETQRNKGNFPGRFSGRQFSNSRSEMNVSTLELGDSALYLCASRAGTSGASWRQETQYFGPGTRLLVL.

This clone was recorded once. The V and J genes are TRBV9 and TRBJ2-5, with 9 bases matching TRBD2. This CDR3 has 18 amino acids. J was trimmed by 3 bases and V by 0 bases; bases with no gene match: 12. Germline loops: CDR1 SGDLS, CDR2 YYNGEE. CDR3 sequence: CASSVEGGRAAREETQYF. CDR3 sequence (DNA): TGTGCCAGCAGCGTAGAGGGCGGGAGGGCGGCTAGGGAAGAGACCCAGTACTTC.

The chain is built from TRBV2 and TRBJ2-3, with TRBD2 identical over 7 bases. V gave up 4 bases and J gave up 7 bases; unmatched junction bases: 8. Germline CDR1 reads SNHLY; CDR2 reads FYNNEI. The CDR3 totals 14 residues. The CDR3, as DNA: TGTGCCAGCAGTGCCGGGACTACCCCAAATACGCAGTATTTT. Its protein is CASSAGTTPNTQYF.

The CDR3 nucleotides read TGTGCCAGCAGTGTGGACTCGCCGGGGGGGGTCTCCTACAATGAGCAGTTCTTC. It specifies CASSVDSPGGVSYNEQFF. The rearrangement links TRBV28 to TRBJ2-1; 8 bases line up with TRBD2. The CDR3 runs 18 residues. Germline V gene sequence: CDR1 MDHEN, CDR2 SYDVKM. Trimming cost V 5 bases and J 0 bases; bases outside gene matches: 12.